These 5 T cell receptor beta chains came from one sample sequenced in a study of cytomegalovirus exposure and HLA in healthy donors. Sequencing was performed with immunoSEQ multiplex PCR; in TCRdb, only in-frame clones are kept and a portion is missing. Among some 200,000 clones listed, around 82% were seen once. Sequencing input: PBMCs. These receptor sequences come from a woman younger than 35 in good health and CMV-seropositive.

This clone was seen only a few times. This chain joins TRBV7-8 and TRBJ1-6; weak D call: TRBD1 (5 bases). Trimming cost V 1 base and J 8 bases, with 15 bases left between them. Germline CDR1 and CDR2: SGHVS and FQNEAQ. This CDR3 spans 16 amino acids. The CDR3 nucleotides are TGTGCCAGCAGCTTAGACAGGCTCAGTCCGGATTCACCCCTCCACTTT. The encoded protein is CASSLDRLSPDSPLHF.

In DNA, the CDR3 is TGTGCCAGCAGTTCCCAGGGTATGAACACTGAAGCTTTCTTT. Translation gives CASSSQGMNTEAFF. The chain links TRBV6-5 to TRBJ1-1, with D possibly matching TRBD1 (5 bases). Germline-derived CDR1 and CDR2 are MNHEY and SVGAGI. This CDR3 is 14 amino acids long. V was pared by 4 bases and J by 0 bases, with 9 bases between.

The genes are TRBV7-6 and TRBJ2-2; 9 nucleotides line up with TRBD1. V lost 5 bases to trimming and J lost 6 bases; unmatched junction nucleotides: 13. The CDR3 spans 17 residues. Germline V gives CDR1 SGHVS, CDR2 FNYEAQ. CDR3 in amino acids: CASSQRVGQGIPGELFF. CDR3 nucleotide sequence: TGTGCCAGCAGCCAGAGGGTCGGACAGGGGATCCCCGGGGAGCTGTTTTTT.

The genes are TRBV4-3 and TRBJ2-1; 10 bases agree with TRBD1. Germline V gives CDR1 LGHNA, CDR2 YSLEER. This CDR3 has 19 residues. V shed 0 bases, J shed 8 bases, and the junction held 16 bases outside the gene matches. In DNA form, the CDR3 reads TGCGCCAGCAGCCAAGATTGGACGGATGACAGGGGGCTTCGCGATGAGCAGTTCTTC. Translation gives CASSQDWTDDRGLRDEQFF.

The V and J genes are TRBV29-1 and TRBJ2-5, with D hard to call. CDR3 length equals 10 residues. Trimming cost V 3 bases and J 4 bases, with 3 bases left between them. From germline, CDR1 is SQVTM and CDR2 ANQGSEA. The CDR3 loop reads CSVERETQYF. The DNA of the CDR3 is TGCAGCGTTGAGCGAGAGACCCAGTACTTC. Variable domain in full (rest from reference TRBV29-1 and TRBJ2-5): SAVISQKPSRDICQRGTSLTIQCQVDSQVTMMFWYRQQPGQSLTLIATANQGSEATYESGFVIDKFPISRPNLTFSTLTVSNMSPEDSSIYLCSVERETQYFGPGTRLLVL.